One sample yielded the 25 T cell receptor beta chains listed below, sequenced in a study of radiation and T cells in renal cell carcinoma. Some clones are missing from TCRdb's copy, which holds only in-frame ones; the method was immunoSEQ multiplex PCR. The sample yields roughly 150,000 clones, 88% seen once. The time point was: baseline pretreatment blood. Documented treatment: 15 Gy SBRT to primary tumor, nephrectomy 4 weeks later. The input for sequencing was blood, taken from a patient whose treatment included radiotherapy and nephrectomy. The receptors come from a woman aged 65 to 85 with renal cell carcinoma.

The V gene is TRBV5-1, the J gene TRBJ2-5; 12 nucleotides match TRBD2. After removal of 5 bases from V and 2 bases from J, the junction contained 4 bases not matched to a gene. The germline CDR1 and CDR2 sequences are SGHRS and YFSETQ. This CDR3 spans 15 amino acids. The CDR3 DNA follows: TGCGCCAGCAGGCACGGGACTAGCGGGCAAGAGACCCAGTACTTC. Translation: CASRHGTSGQETQYF.

The rearrangement joins TRBV5-1 to TRBJ1-3, with 8 bases lining up with TRBD1. The length of the CDR3 is 18 residues. Germline V gives CDR1 SGHRS, CDR2 YFSETQ. The ends lost 4 bases at V and 3 bases at J; junction bases unmatched: 15. The CDR3: CASSPGQGAPGSGNTIYF. CDR3 coding DNA: TGCGCCAGCAGCCCTGGACAGGGCGCACCGGGGAGTGGAAACACCATATATTTT.

The V gene is TRBV5-4, the J gene TRBJ2-1; 9 bases align to TRBD1. The junction had 19 bases not matched to a gene; V was cut back by 3 bases and J by 9 bases. There are 18 residues in the CDR3. Germline CDR1 reads SGHNT; CDR2 reads YYREEE (reference sequence). CDR3 in amino acids: CASSWNIPPGQGGTEQFF. CDR3 DNA sequence: TGTGCCAGCAGCTGGAACATCCCACCGGGACAGGGAGGCACTGAGCAGTTCTTC.

The chain carries TRBV5-6 and TRBJ2-7; D might be TRBD1 (5 bases). The CDR3 length is 14 residues. Trimming took 0 bases from V and 7 from J, leaving 14 bases between them. From germline, CDR1 is SGHDT and CDR2 YYEEEE. CDR3 protein: CASSLDRGFSEQYF. The CDR3 DNA is TGTGCCAGCAGCTTGGATAGGGGTTTTTCGGAGCAGTACTTC.

The chain has TRBV6-1 and TRBJ2-2; D gene uncertain. The CDR3 is 14 residues long. The germline V gene encodes CDR1 MNHNS and CDR2 SASEGT. V was clipped by 7 bases and J by 2 bases, with 11 bases between them. The CDR3, as DNA: TGTGCCAGCATTTTCCAAACCAACACCGGGGAGCTGTTTTTT. Protein sequence: CASIFQTNTGELFF.

This chain connects TRBV10-2 to TRBJ1-2, with 11 nucleotides matching TRBD1. The CDR3 has 15 amino acids. Looked up from germline, CDR1 is WSHSY and CDR2 is SAAADI. After removal of 8 bases from V and 8 bases from J, the junction contained 13 bases not matched to a gene. CDR3 amino acids: CASVNSGTGGRGYTF. In DNA, the CDR3 is TGCGCCAGCGTAAATTCCGGGACAGGGGGTCGAGGCTACACCTTC.

The chain is built from TRBV28 and TRBJ1-5, with D possibly TRBD1 on 5 matching bases. The V end lost 8 bases, the J end lost 6 bases, and 14 bases lay between the germline ends. The CDR3 extends over 13 amino acids. Germline V lookup: CDR1 MDHEN, CDR2 SYDVKM. The CDR3 spells CASVSGTPQPQHF. Written as DNA, the CDR3 is TGTGCCAGCGTCTCCGGGACCCCTCAGCCCCAGCATTTT.

The rearrangement uses TRBV7-9 and TRBJ1-6; 7 bases fit TRBD1. The germline V gene encodes CDR1 SEHNR and CDR2 FQNEAQ (reference sequence). The CDR3 spans 14 residues. Trimming cost V 5 bases and J 10 bases; bases outside gene matches: 8. The CDR3 DNA reads as TGTGCCAGCAGCAGGGGGCACAACCAATCACCCCTCCACTTT. Translating gives CASSRGHNQSPLHF.

The chain recombines TRBV6-6 with TRBJ1-3; D is uncertain. CDR1 and CDR2 from the germline V gene are MNHNY and SVGAGI (reference sequence). The CDR3 spans 14 residues. Trimming pared 3 bases from V and 3 bases from J, leaving 9 bases between. The CDR3: CASSYGRNGNTIYF. The CDR3 DNA reads TGTGCCAGCAGTTATGGGCGGAATGGAAACACCATATATTTT.

The rearrangement uses TRBV19 and TRBJ1-2, with 7 bases fitting TRBD1. The CDR3 runs to 14 residues. Trimming removed 4 bases from V and 2 bases from J; junction bases left unmatched: 4. Germline V lookup: CDR1 LNHDA, CDR2 SQIVND (reference sequence). CDR3 in DNA: TGTGCCAGTAGTACCGTGGGACAGAACTATGGCTACACCTTC. Protein product: CASSTVGQNYGYTF.

This clone was counted once. This chain joins TRBV5-1 and TRBJ2-1, with TRBD2 matching 8 bases. The germline CDR1 and CDR2 sequences are SGHRS and YFSETQ. There are 16 residues in the CDR3. The ends lost 3 bases at V and 0 bases at J; junction bases unmatched: 5. CDR3 sequence (DNA): TGCGCCAGCAGCTGGGGGAGCGGGGGCTCCTACAATGAGCAGTTCTTC. This sequence encodes CASSWGSGGSYNEQFF.

The rearrangement links TRBV7-2 to TRBJ1-5; D not resolved. This CDR3 has 13 amino acids. Trimming shortened V by 5 bases and J by 9 bases, and 14 bases separated the two germline ends. From germline, CDR1 is SGHTA and CDR2 FQGNSA. DNA for the CDR3: TGTGCCAGCAGCCCCTCCCCAGAACGGCCCCAGCATTTT. It codes for CASSPSPERPQHF.

This chain uses TRBV29-1 with TRBJ2-5; 8 nucleotides align to TRBD2. The J call may be in error: the DNA end matches TRBJ2-7 better. This CDR3 has 11 amino acids. Germline V gene data show CDR1 as SQVTM and CDR2 as ANQGSEA. In nucleotides, the CDR3 is TGCAGCGTGCGGGGGGCCTACGAGCAGTACTTC. Encoded protein: CSVRGAYEQYF.

The gene calls are TRBV11-1 and TRBJ2-2; 11 bases agree with TRBD2. V shed 1 base, J shed 4 bases, and the junction held 2 bases outside the gene matches. In germline, CDR1 is SGHAT, CDR2 FQDESV (reference sequence). CDR3 size: 16 residues. CDR3 sequence: CASSLVGTSGTGELFF. In nucleotides, the CDR3 is TGTGCCAGCAGCTTAGTGGGGACTAGCGGCACCGGGGAGCTGTTTTTT.

This rearrangement joins TRBV30 to TRBJ2-1, with D unclear. The germline V gene has CDR1 GTSNPN and CDR2 SVGIG (reference sequence). Trimming took 0 bases from V and 6 from J, leaving 6 bases between them. The CDR3 is made up of 12 amino acids. The CDR3 loop reads CAWSVSLNEQFF. The CDR3, as DNA: TGTGCCTGGAGTGTAAGTCTCAATGAGCAGTTCTTC. Together with reference TRBV30 and TRBJ2-1, the CDR3 gives the full variable domain: SQTIHQWPATLVQPVGSPLSLECTVEGTSNPNLYWYRQAAGRGLQLLFYSVGIGQISSEVPQNLSASRPQDRQFILSSKKLLLSDSGFYLCAWSVSLNEQFFGPGTRLTVL.

The chain joins TRBV10-3 to TRBJ1-1; D gene ambiguous. This CDR3 comprises 11 residues. Trimming left V 2 bases short and J 2 bases short, with 0 bases between. From germline, CDR1 is ENHRY and CDR2 SYGVKD. The CDR3 bases are TGTGCCATCAGTGAGAACACTGAAGCTTTCTTT. This sequence encodes CAISENTEAFF.

The V and J genes are TRBV5-1 and TRBJ1-1; D is ambiguous. The germline CDR1 and CDR2 sequences are SGHRS and YFSETQ. The CDR3 runs to 13 residues. The V gene lost 1 base and the J gene lost 4 bases, with 8 bases spanning the gap. This CDR3 is CASSLPDSTEAFF. The CDR3 DNA follows: TGCGCCAGCAGCTTGCCGGACTCCACTGAAGCTTTCTTT.

V usage is TRBV5-1 and J usage is TRBJ1-6; D possibly corresponds to TRBD1 (6 bases). The V and J ends lost 4 bases and 10 bases respectively, with 15 bases between them. The length of the CDR3 is 14 residues. The germline V gene has CDR1 SGHRS and CDR2 YFSETQ. CDR3 protein: CASSVEGGRSPLHF. CDR3 DNA: TGCGCCAGCAGCGTCGAGGGGGGCCGGTCACCCCTCCACTTT. The variable domain in full, with the rest retrieved from reference TRBV5-1 and TRBJ1-6, is KAGVTQTPRYLIKTRGQQVTLSCSPISGHRSVSWYQQTPGQGLQFLFEYFSETQRNKGNFPGRFSGRQFSNSRSEMNVSTLELGDSALYLCASSVEGGRSPLHFGNGTRLTVT.

As regards this clone: The sample carries other DNA sequences with the same CDR3. The chain couples TRBV30 to TRBJ2-7; D gene ambiguous. CDR3 length: 12 residues. The germline gives CDR1 GTSNPN, CDR2 SVGIG (reference sequence). V lost 0 bases to trimming and J lost 3 bases, with 6 bases between them. The CDR3 loop is CAWSVGSYEQYF. CDR3 in DNA: TGTGCCTGGAGTGTTGGCAGCTACGAGCAGTACTTC.

The chain uses TRBV4-2 and TRBJ1-6, with D maybe TRBD1 (5 bases). This CDR3 has 14 residues. V was trimmed by 8 bases and J by 2 bases, leaving 10 bases between them. Looked up from germline, CDR1 is LGHNA and CDR2 is YNFKEQ. CDR3 sequence reads: CASGGSAYNSPLHF. CDR3 sequence (DNA): TGTGCCAGCGGGGGGTCGGCCTATAATTCACCCCTCCACTTT.

This clone turned up a few times. The CDR3 loop is CASSLQGSYGYTF. CDR3 bases: TGCGCCAGCAGCTTGCAGGGCAGCTATGGCTACACCTTC. This chain connects TRBV5-1 to TRBJ1-2; D possibly corresponds to TRBD1 (5 bases). This CDR3 comprises 13 residues. The germline CDR1 and CDR2 sequences are SGHRS and YFSETQ. The V gene lost 1 base and the J gene lost 4 bases, with 8 bases spanning the gap.

The chain has TRBV7-3 and TRBJ2-5, with 8 bases fitting TRBD2. V shed 3 bases, J shed 3 bases, and the junction held 6 bases outside the gene matches. The CDR3 runs to 15 residues. The germline CDR1 and CDR2 sequences are SGHTA and FQGTGA. CDR3 amino acids: CASSFISGAEETQYF. The CDR3 bases are TGTGCCAGCAGCTTCATTAGCGGGGCTGAAGAGACCCAGTACTTC. The whole variable domain, remainder taken from reference TRBV7-3 and TRBJ2-5, is GAGVSQTPSNKVTEKGKYVELRCDPISGHTALYWYRQSLGQGPEFLIYFQGTGAADDSGLPNDRFFAVRPEGSVSTLKIQRTERGDSAVYLCASSFISGAEETQYFGPGTRLLVL.

The chain recombines TRBV19 with TRBJ2-1; TRBD1 aligns across 7 bases. Germline V gene sequence: CDR1 LNHDA, CDR2 SQIVND (reference sequence). The CDR3 is 16 amino acids. The trim removed 7 bases at V and 2 bases at J, leaving 11 bases unmatched. DNA for the CDR3: TGTGCCAGTATTGGGGGTCGTCAGGGGGCCTACAATGAGCAGTTCTTC. It yields the protein CASIGGRQGAYNEQFF.

The chain uses TRBV7-9 and TRBJ1-1; 8 bases map to TRBD1. CDR1 is SEHNR and CDR2 is FQNEAQ in the germline V gene (reference sequence). J gave up 0 bases and V 5 bases, and 11 bases lay outside the gene matches. The CDR3 runs 17 residues. The DNA for the CDR3 is TGTGCCAGCAGCCGGGGGACAGGCGGGCCCATGAACACTGAAGCTTTCTTT. It translates to CASSRGTGGPMNTEAFF.

This clone occurred a few times. V gene TRBV21-1 combines with J gene TRBJ1-1; TRBD1 was called by the table and not checked on the DNA. TRBV21-1 counts as a pseudogene. CDR3 length equals 13 residues. The CDR3 nucleotides read TGTGCCAGCCGGACAGGGGGCGGCACTGAAGCTTTCTTT. Encoded protein: CASRTGGGTEAFF.